A selection of T cell receptor beta chains follows, all from one sample in a study of blood T cell repertoires in COVID-19. This table comes from immunoSEQ multiplex PCR, and its TCRdb copy is limited to in-frame clones, with some not included. The sample yields tens of thousands of clones, around nine tenths seen once. The sample consisted of peripheral blood. The receptors here all came from a woman over 75 with acute or convalescent COVID-19. Each CDR3 is given with its conserved first and last residue. The D gene is left open where the match is weak. A row's size may be missing; if present it is once, few, many or a size class.

D gene: NA; J gene: TRBJ2-5; V gene: TRBV6-5; clone size: once; CDR3 protein: CASSPRVGGPETQYF; CDR3 DNA: TGTGCCAGCAGTCCCCGCGTGGGGGGGCCAGAGACCCAGTACTTC
D gene: NA; J gene: TRBJ2-3; V gene: TRBV6-4; clone size: NA; CDR3 protein: CASSEQGADTQYF; CDR3 DNA: TGTGCCAGCAGTGAGCAGGGCGCAGATACGCAGTATTTT
D gene: TRBD1; J gene: TRBJ1-4; V gene: TRBV6-6; clone size: once; CDR3 protein: CATSDRGRHEKLFF; CDR3 DNA: TGTGCCACCTCGGACAGGGGGCGCCATGAAAAACTGTTTTTT
D gene: TRBD1; J gene: TRBJ1-2; V gene: TRBV15; clone size: NA; CDR3 protein: CATSSGGRGQGEGYTF; CDR3 DNA: TGTGCCACCAGCAGCGGTGGTAGGGGACAGGGGGAAGGCTACACCTTC
D gene: NA; J gene: TRBJ2-5; V gene: TRBV12-3/TRBV12-4; clone size: few; CDR3 protein: CASSLQETQYF; CDR3 DNA: TGTGCCAGCAGTTTACAGGAAACCCAGTACTTC
D gene: TRBD1; J gene: TRBJ1-1; V gene: TRBV3-1/TRBV3-2; clone size: NA; CDR3 protein: CASSQGTGNTEAFF; CDR3 DNA: TGTGCCAGCAGCCAAGGGACAGGGAATACTGAAGCTTTCTTT
D gene: NA; J gene: TRBJ2-3; V gene: TRBV5-4; clone size: NA; CDR3 protein: CASSSQGGMTDTQYF; CDR3 DNA: TGTGCCAGCAGTTCCCAGGGGGGCATGACAGATACGCAGTATTTT
D gene: NA; J gene: TRBJ2-5; V gene: TRBV19; clone size: NA; CDR3 protein: CASLSRGGSRETQYF; CDR3 DNA: TGTGCCAGTTTAAGTAGGGGTGGAAGCAGAGAGACCCAGTACTTC
D gene: TRBD2; J gene: TRBJ2-2; V gene: TRBV7-7; clone size: few; CDR3 protein: CASSLAPVSGGTGELFF; CDR3 DNA: TGTGCCAGCAGCTTAGCGCCAGTGTCGGGGGGGACCGGGGAGCTGTTTTTT
D gene: NA; J gene: TRBJ2-5; V gene: TRBV20-1; clone size: NA; CDR3 protein: CSASYPRAAGETQYF; CDR3 DNA: TGCAGTGCTAGTTACCCGCGGGCGGCCGGGGAGACCCAGTACTTC
D gene: NA; J gene: TRBJ2-7; V gene: TRBV11-2; clone size: NA; CDR3 protein: CASSGWGRTYEQYF; CDR3 DNA: TGTGCCAGCAGCGGGTGGGGCAGAACCTACGAGCAGTACTTC
D gene: TRBD1; J gene: TRBJ1-4; V gene: TRBV28; clone size: NA; CDR3 protein: CASSLAGGTGIEKLFF; CDR3 DNA: TGTGCCAGCAGTCTAGCGGGGGGGACAGGGATTGAAAAACTGTTTTTT
D gene: TRBD1; J gene: TRBJ1-2; V gene: TRBV10-2; clone size: NA; CDR3 protein: CASTQGTGTYGYTF; CDR3 DNA: TGCGCCAGCACCCAAGGGACAGGGACCTATGGCTACACCTTC
D gene: NA; J gene: TRBJ1-1; V gene: TRBV5-1; clone size: once; CDR3 protein: CASSRGQNTEAFF; CDR3 DNA: TGCGCCAGCAGCAGGGGACAAAACACTGAAGCTTTCTTT
D gene: NA; J gene: TRBJ2-7; V gene: TRBV3-1/TRBV3-2; clone size: NA; CDR3 protein: CASSPTITGPVTEQYF; CDR3 DNA: TGTGCCAGCAGCCCTACGATCACAGGGCCCGTTACCGAGCAGTACTTC
D gene: TRBD2; J gene: TRBJ2-1; V gene: TRBV18; clone size: NA; CDR3 protein: CASSPPGGSHEQFF; CDR3 DNA: TGTGCCAGCTCACCACCGGGGGGGAGCCATGAGCAGTTCTTC
D gene: TRBD2; J gene: TRBJ2-2; V gene: TRBV5-8; clone size: NA; CDR3 protein: CASSRPLAGDNTGELFF; CDR3 DNA: TGTGCCAGCAGCCGTCCACTAGCGGGGGATAACACCGGGGAGCTGTTTTTT
D gene: TRBD1; J gene: TRBJ1-2; V gene: TRBV27; clone size: NA; CDR3 protein: CASSYRGTGDGYTF; CDR3 DNA: TGTGCCAGCAGTTACCGCGGGACAGGGGATGGCTACACCTTC
D gene: TRBD2; J gene: TRBJ2-5; V gene: TRBV3-1/TRBV3-2; clone size: NA; CDR3 protein: CASSQIEPGLAIRETQYF; CDR3 DNA: TGTGCCAGCAGCCAGATTGAGCCCGGACTAGCGATCAGGGAGACCCAGTACTTC
D gene: TRBD2; J gene: TRBJ2-5; V gene: TRBV19; clone size: few; CDR3 protein: CASSPQGSGGLKETQYF; CDR3 DNA: TGTGCCAGTAGTCCCCAGGGTAGCGGGGGGCTTAAAGAGACCCAGTACTTC
D gene: TRBD1; J gene: TRBJ2-4; V gene: TRBV28; clone size: NA; CDR3 protein: CASSPGTVIAKNIQYF; CDR3 DNA: TGTGCCAGCAGTCCAGGGACAGTTATAGCCAAAAACATTCAGTACTTC
D gene: NA; J gene: TRBJ2-2; V gene: TRBV6-6; clone size: NA; CDR3 protein: CASLGAPGELFF; CDR3 DNA: TGTGCCAGCCTGGGGGCCCCCGGGGAGCTGTTTTTT
D gene: TRBD1; J gene: TRBJ2-3; V gene: TRBV7-2; clone size: NA; CDR3 protein: CASSPAGTGKADTQYF; CDR3 DNA: TGTGCCAGCAGCCCCGCCGGGACAGGGAAGGCAGATACGCAGTATTTT
D gene: NA; J gene: TRBJ2-2; V gene: TRBV28; clone size: NA; CDR3 protein: CASSLTAGKTGELFF; CDR3 DNA: TGTGCCAGCAGTTTAACGGCAGGGAAGACCGGGGAGCTGTTTTTT
D gene: TRBD1; J gene: TRBJ1-2; V gene: TRBV7-9; clone size: NA; CDR3 protein: CASSLEGQGAGYTF; CDR3 DNA: TGTGCCAGCAGCTTAGAGGGACAGGGAGCTGGCTACACCTTC
D gene: NA; J gene: TRBJ1-1; V gene: TRBV5-1; clone size: NA; CDR3 protein: CASSPIQGMNTEAFF; CDR3 DNA: TGCGCCAGCAGCCCAATTCAGGGGATGAACACTGAAGCTTTCTTT
D gene: TRBD1; J gene: TRBJ1-2; V gene: TRBV3-1/TRBV3-2; clone size: NA; CDR3 protein: CASSQDRGPPRGYTF; CDR3 DNA: TGTGCCAGCAGCCAAGACAGGGGGCCCCCCCGTGGCTACACCTTC
D gene: NA; J gene: TRBJ1-5; V gene: TRBV27; clone size: NA; CDR3 protein: CASRPGGRDQPQHF; CDR3 DNA: TGTGCCAGCAGACCGGGGGGTCGGGATCAGCCCCAGCATTTT
D gene: TRBD1; J gene: TRBJ1-1; V gene: TRBV4-1; clone size: NA; CDR3 protein: CASSATGITEAFF; CDR3 DNA: TGCGCCAGCAGCGCGACAGGGATTACTGAAGCTTTCTTT
D gene: TRBD2; J gene: TRBJ2-7; V gene: TRBV27; clone size: NA; CDR3 protein: CASSLSGTSGPAEQYF; CDR3 DNA: TGTGCCAGCAGTTTATCGGGGACTAGCGGCCCTGCCGAGCAGTACTTC
D gene: NA; J gene: TRBJ1-2; V gene: TRBV19; clone size: NA; CDR3 protein: CASSLRQNYGYTF; CDR3 DNA: TGTGCCAGTAGTCTCCGACAGAACTATGGCTACACCTTC
D gene: TRBD1; J gene: TRBJ2-3; V gene: TRBV5-1; clone size: NA; CDR3 protein: CASNRDRGSTDTQYF; CDR3 DNA: TGCGCCAGCAATAGGGACAGGGGGAGCACAGATACGCAGTATTTT
D gene: NA; J gene: TRBJ2-5; V gene: TRBV5-4; clone size: NA; CDR3 protein: CASSTPPGNQETQYF; CDR3 DNA: TGTGCCAGCAGCACCCCACCCGGGAACCAAGAGACCCAGTACTTC
D gene: NA; J gene: TRBJ2-3; V gene: TRBV7-9; clone size: few; CDR3 protein: CASSLQGSTDTQYF; CDR3 DNA: TGTGCCAGCAGCTTACAGGGGAGCACAGATACGCAGTATTTT
D gene: TRBD1; J gene: TRBJ2-5; V gene: TRBV28; clone size: once; CDR3 protein: CASGQGQAETQYF; CDR3 DNA: TGTGCCAGCGGACAGGGACAAGCAGAGACCCAGTACTTC
D gene: TRBD1; J gene: TRBJ1-2; V gene: TRBV19; clone size: NA; CDR3 protein: CASSPRQGLYGYTF; CDR3 DNA: TGTGCCAGTAGCCCTCGACAGGGTCTCTATGGCTACACCTTC
D gene: TRBD2; J gene: TRBJ2-3; V gene: TRBV3-1/TRBV3-2; clone size: few; CDR3 protein: CASSLSGGAVDTQYF; CDR3 DNA: TGTGCCAGCAGCCTTAGCGGGGGGGCCGTAGATACGCAGTATTTT
D gene: TRBD2; J gene: TRBJ2-1; V gene: TRBV19; clone size: NA; CDR3 protein: CASSPFGEGGSNEQFF; CDR3 DNA: TGTGCCAGTAGTCCCTTTGGGGAGGGAGGGTCCAATGAGCAGTTCTTC
D gene: NA; J gene: TRBJ1-5; V gene: TRBV5-3; clone size: NA; CDR3 protein: CARSLATRRQQPQHF; CDR3 DNA: TGTGCCAGAAGCTTGGCGACCCGGAGGCAGCAGCCCCAGCATTTT
D gene: TRBD1; J gene: TRBJ1-1; V gene: TRBV7-2; clone size: NA; CDR3 protein: CASSFPGEGAAEAFF; CDR3 DNA: TGTGCCAGCAGCTTCCCGGGAGAGGGGGCCGCTGAAGCTTTCTTT
D gene: NA; J gene: TRBJ2-3; V gene: TRBV7-2; clone size: NA; CDR3 protein: CASSLDKVDTQYF; CDR3 DNA: TGTGCCAGCAGTTTAGACAAAGTCGATACGCAGTATTTT
D gene: NA; J gene: TRBJ1-1; V gene: TRBV5-1; clone size: once; CDR3 protein: CASSPYGGGTEAFF; CDR3 DNA: TGCGCCAGCAGCCCTTACGGGGGAGGAACTGAAGCTTTCTTT
D gene: TRBD2; J gene: TRBJ2-7; V gene: TRBV5-1; clone size: NA; CDR3 protein: CASSLGLAGVSYEQYF; CDR3 DNA: TGCGCCAGCAGCTTGGGACTAGCGGGGGTATCCTACGAGCAGTACTTC
D gene: NA; J gene: TRBJ2-2; V gene: TRBV3-1/TRBV3-2; clone size: once; CDR3 protein: CASSQGGDTGELFF; CDR3 DNA: TGTGCCAGCAGCCAAGGGGGGGACACCGGGGAGCTGTTTTTT
D gene: TRBD2; J gene: TRBJ2-1; V gene: TRBV29-1; clone size: NA; CDR3 protein: CSVEGSGGGNEQFF; CDR3 DNA: TGCAGCGTTGAGGGTAGCGGGGGGGGCAATGAGCAGTTCTTC
D gene: NA; J gene: TRBJ1-1; V gene: TRBV6-1; clone size: NA; CDR3 protein: CASSEGLPGAFF; CDR3 DNA: TGTGCCAGCAGTGAAGGGCTCCCGGGGGCTTTCTTT
D gene: TRBD1; J gene: TRBJ2-2; V gene: TRBV4-1; clone size: NA; CDR3 protein: CASSQRSVRQGLNTGELFF; CDR3 DNA: TGCGCCAGCAGCCAAAGGTCGGTTCGACAGGGGTTAAACACCGGGGAGCTGTTTTTT
D gene: NA; J gene: TRBJ2-7; V gene: TRBV11-2; clone size: NA; CDR3 protein: CASSLDPRGVPYEQYF; CDR3 DNA: TGTGCCAGCAGCTTAGATCCCCGCGGGGTCCCCTACGAGCAGTACTTC